This T cell receptor beta chain is from a study of human T cells and chemical hapten exposure. The study's findings and limits: Those TCRs sitting above 1 in 1000 frequency stayed the same with DPC sensitization.

V lost 5 bases and J 1 base, leaving 12 bases between the germline ends. CDR3 length: 15 amino acids. Germline CDR1 SEHNR, CDR2 FQNEAQ (reference sequence). Indicated time point: healthy volunteer bleed at 2 weeks. Unfractionated whole blood yielded the extracted total RNA. The table lists this clonotype with many counts. Its antigen is unidentified. As the library was built, unique molecular identifiers were attached to individual cDNA molecules. Original analysis: Sampled TCR counts reached a median of about 90,000 per sample, with values ranging from roughly 20,000 to 700,000. From the RACE reads, TCRdb called clonotypes with MiXCR, one entry per CDR3 protein. It is TCRdb's table, rather than the study itself, that gives the V and J calls and clone size. The sample contains under 95,000 distinct CDR3 sequences, approximately 9% of which appear only once.

The sequenced sample was whole blood. The chain couples TRBV7-9 to TRBJ2-1; D might be TRBD2 (5 bases). This sequence was found in a female donor in good health. Some clones in this sample may be carry-over from other donors' samples. The CDR3 DNA reads as TGTGCCAGCAGCCTCGGACTTAGGTCCTACAATGAGCAGTTCTTC. Translation: CASSLGLRSYNEQFF.